This TCR beta chain was observed in a study of T cell responses to AZD1222 COVID-19 vaccine. Clones were sequenced by immunoSEQ multiplex PCR, and TCRdb holds only the in-frame ones, with some missing. This table has some 97,000 clones, roughly 91% appearing once. The TCR comes from an adult in good health. The material was peripheral blood, obtained on day 0 of AZD1222 vaccination.

CDR3 in DNA: TGTGCCAGCAGCTATTCTAATCCGGGACAGGCTTCCTACGAGCAGTACTTC. Protein product: CASSYSNPGQASYEQYF. The J gene is TRBJ2-7, the V gene TRBV27; 8 nucleotides line up with TRBD1. The trim removed 6 bases at V and 1 base at J, leaving 14 bases unmatched. From germline, CDR1 is MNHEY and CDR2 SMNVEV (reference sequence). The CDR3 has 17 amino acids.